This T cell receptor beta chain emerged from a study of cytomegalovirus exposure and HLA in healthy donors. Study-wide results and limits: Solely CMV serostatus was available to characterize immune exposure. Analysis was carried out at a later point, and it linked a missense DCLRE1C variant to TCR beta V- and J-gene trimming. Previous analysis showed most TCR beta V segments were productive about 90% or about 30% of the time. The authors excluded some V segments, including TRBV6-2 and TRBV6-3, as indistinguishable.

PCR amplification relied on 60 Vbeta primers (plus 13 Jbeta primers). Assay: immunoSEQ multiplex PCR; the TCRdb copy retains only in-frame clones and omits some. Here the sample spans 200,000 to 250,000 clones, roughly three quarters being singletons. Note on this clone: Its antigen remains unknown.

The CDR3 runs 13 residues. V gave up 2 bases and J gave up 1 base, with 7 bases separating them. Germline CDR1 SGHNT, CDR2 YYREEE (reference sequence). The material sequenced was PBMCs. The sequence was collected from a man in his fifties or sixties in good health and CMV-seronegative. The chain couples TRBV5-4 to TRBJ2-7, with D perhaps matching TRBD2 (6 bases). Here the CDR3 DNA reads TGTGCCAGCAGCTTCGGACTATCCTACGAGCAGTACTTC. This translates into CASSFGLSYEQYF.